The 3 T cell receptor beta chains in this list originate from one sample, sequenced in a study of shared clonotypes between healthy human individuals. Some clones are missing from TCRdb's copy, which holds only in-frame ones; the method was immunoSEQ multiplex PCR. The top ten hold around 1.1% of the sample, which has about 2 million clones, about 95% seen once. Naive CD8 cells comprised CD45RO-negative, CCR7-positively selected cells, excluding terminally differentiated effector memory CD45RA+ cells. Sequencing was carried out using naive CD8+ T cells sorted from blood. These receptors came from a man aged 18-30 years in good health.

The chain uses TRBV10-2 and TRBJ2-7; 11 nucleotides line up with TRBD2. This CDR3 comprises 16 residues. Germline CDR1 and CDR2: WSHSY and SAAADI. Unmatched junction bases numbered 12, after V lost 6 bases and J lost 5 bases. The CDR3 loop reads CASSHLAGGISDEQYF. DNA for the CDR3: TGCGCCAGCAGCCATTTAGCGGGAGGGATTAGCGACGAGCAGTACTTC.

V and J are TRBV15 and TRBJ2-1; D call uncertain. With 1 base removed from V and 5 bases from J, the gap between germline ends came to 9 bases. Germline CDR1 and CDR2: LNHNV and YYDKDF (reference sequence). There are 14 residues in the CDR3. The CDR3 DNA follows: TGTGCCACCAGCAGAGCGACACGAAACAATGAGCAGTTCTTC. Translated: CATSRATRNNEQFF.

Concerning this clone: This sample includes further DNA sequences coding for the same CDR3. J is TRBJ1-2 and V is TRBV6-5; the D gene is possibly TRBD1 (6 bases). The V gene's germline CDR1 is MNHEY and CDR2 SVGAGI. The CDR3 consists of 14 residues. V was trimmed by 2 bases and J by 3 bases, leaving 10 bases between them. As DNA, the CDR3 is TGTGCCAGCAGTTACGGTGAGGGGGACTATGGCTACACCTTC. Its translation is CASSYGEGDYGYTF.